Sequencing of this T cell receptor (beta chain) was carried out in a study of T cell changes during pregnancy in multiple sclerosis. The CDR3 loop spans 14 amino acids. After removal of 0 bases from V and 6 bases from J, the junction contained 6 bases not matched to a gene. Germline CDR1 SQVTM, CDR2 ANQGSEA. Repertoires were generated with immunoSEQ multiplex PCR, while TCRdb's copy carries only in-frame clones and drops some. There are about 29,000 clones in the sample; over 85% occur only once, and approximately 5.9% lies in the top ten. The V gene is TRBV29-1, the J gene TRBJ2-7, with 9 nucleotides matching TRBD1. The clonotype was recovered from a female donor with multiple sclerosis, enrolled in a pregnancy study. The sequencing here drew on CD8+ T cells from peripheral blood mononuclear cells, taken before pregnancy. CDR3 amino acids: CSVEEGGQGVEQYF. Written as DNA, the CDR3 is TGCAGCGTTGAAGAAGGGGGACAGGGTGTCGAGCAGTACTTC.